The 18 T cell receptor beta chains given below trace back to one sample, sequenced in a study of blood T cell repertoires in COVID-19. Profiling relied on immunoSEQ multiplex PCR, and the TCRdb table lists in-frame clones only, not all of them. The table includes 150,000 to 200,000 clones, roughly 89% detected once. The sample taken for sequencing was peripheral blood. The receptors were gathered from a woman under 30 who had recovered from COVID-19.

The V gene is TRBV6-6, the J gene TRBJ2-2; 10 positions agree with TRBD1. CDR1 and CDR2 from the germline V gene are MNHNY and SVGAGI (reference sequence). CDR3 length: 15 amino acids. The ends lost 4 bases at V and 6 bases at J; junction bases unmatched: 5. In DNA form, the CDR3 reads TGTGCCAGCAGTTGGGGACAGGGGTTCCCCGGGGAGCTGTTTTTT. It translates to CASSWGQGFPGELFF.

This clone was detected a few times. The CDR3 DNA reads as TGTGCCTGGAGCTCGGCAGGGGTGCAGCCCCAGCATTTT. This encodes CAWSSAGVQPQHF. This rearrangement joins TRBV30 to TRBJ1-5; D is perhaps TRBD1 (6 bases). Germline CDR1 is GTSNPN and CDR2 is SVGIG (reference sequence). The CDR3 sequence is 13 residues long. V lost 3 bases, J lost 7 bases, and 13 bases lay in between.

The chain couples TRBV7-2 to TRBJ2-7; 11 nucleotides agree with TRBD1. With 2 bases clipped from V and 4 bases from J, the junction kept 7 bases outside the gene matches. The CDR3 is made up of 16 amino acids. The germline CDR1 and CDR2 sequences are SGHTA and FQGNSA. CDR3 amino acids: CASSLLPGQGDYEQYF. CDR3 sequence (DNA): TGTGCCAGCAGCTTACTCCCGGGACAGGGGGATTACGAGCAGTACTTC.

The chain is built from TRBV4-2 and TRBJ2-3, with 9 bases matching TRBD2. After removal of 4 bases from V and 1 base from J, the junction contained 3 bases not matched to a gene. Per the germline V gene, CDR1 is LGHNA and CDR2 is YNFKEQ. The CDR3 has 15 amino acids. The CDR3, as DNA: TGTGCCAGCAGCCGGACTAGCGTCGGCACAGATACGCAGTATTTT. Its protein is CASSRTSVGTDTQYF.

The chain is built from TRBV5-6 and TRBJ1-6, with TRBD1 as a possible D gene (5 bases). V lost 0 bases and J lost 10, with 11 bases in between. CDR3 length: 14 amino acids. Germline CDR1 and CDR2: SGHDT and YYEEEE. Here the CDR3 DNA reads TGTGCCAGCAGCTTGGCGGGGGACGGGTCACCCCTCCACTTT. It codes for CASSLAGDGSPLHF.

The V gene is TRBV19, the J gene TRBJ2-5, with 10 bases aligning to TRBD2. J was trimmed by 2 bases and V by 4 bases; bases with no gene match: 7. The CDR3 loop spans 16 amino acids. Germline assignment: CDR1 LNHDA and CDR2 SQIVND (reference sequence). CDR3 nucleotides: TGTGCCAGTAGTACAGCTAGCGGGGGTGGGCAAGAGACCCAGTACTTC. Its protein product is CASSTASGGGQETQYF. Full variable domain (outside the CDR3, taken from reference TRBV19 and TRBJ2-5): DGGITQSPKYLFRKEGQNVTLSCEQNLNHDAMYWYRQDPGQGLRLIYYSQIVNDFQKGDIAEGYSVSREKKESFPLTVTSAQKNPTAFYLCASSTASGGGQETQYFGPGTRLLVL.

This chain joins TRBV5-1 and TRBJ2-3; D possibly corresponds to TRBD2 (6 bases). Trimming stripped 2 bases from V and 4 bases from J, with 17 bases between. The CDR3 totals 16 residues. CDR1 is SGHRS and CDR2 is YFSETQ in the germline V gene. In DNA form, the CDR3 reads TGCGCCAGCAGCTTTATCCAGGGAGGTGTATCAGATACGCAGTATTTT. Protein: CASSFIQGGVSDTQYF. Variable domain in full (rest from reference TRBV5-1 and TRBJ2-3): KAGVTQTPRYLIKTRGQQVTLSCSPISGHRSVSWYQQTPGQGLQFLFEYFSETQRNKGNFPGRFSGRQFSNSRSEMNVSTLELGDSALYLCASSFIQGGVSDTQYFGPGTRLTVL.

The chain employs TRBV13 and TRBJ1-1; D not certain. Trimming stripped 4 bases from V and 2 bases from J, with 11 bases between. The CDR3 sequence is 14 residues long. Germline CDR1 PRHDT, CDR2 FYEKMQ (reference sequence). The CDR3: CASSSKHTNTEAFF. DNA of the CDR3: TGTGCCAGCAGCTCAAAACATACCAACACTGAAGCTTTCTTT.

The chain combines TRBV2 with TRBJ1-4; 7 bases align to TRBD1. From germline, CDR1 is SNHLY and CDR2 FYNNEI. CDR3 length equals 13 residues. J lost 8 bases, V lost 6 bases, and 6 bases had no gene match. The CDR3 nucleotides read TGTGCCAGCAGGAAGACAGGGATGGAAAAACTGTTTTTT. As protein: CASRKTGMEKLFF.

In this sample, this clone turned up a few times. The chain joins TRBV6-5 to TRBJ1-1, with D hard to call. With 0 bases removed from V and 4 bases from J, the gap between germline ends came to 12 bases. This CDR3 has 15 amino acids. From germline, CDR1 is MNHEY and CDR2 SVGAGI. CDR3 in amino acids: CASSYSAGASTEAFF. Here the CDR3 DNA reads TGTGCCAGCAGTTACTCAGCAGGCGCCAGCACTGAAGCTTTCTTT.

The chain has TRBV7-2 and TRBJ2-7; TRBD1 matches at 9 bases. In germline, CDR1 is SGHTA, CDR2 FQGNSA. The CDR3 totals 14 residues. V shed 2 bases and J 7 bases; nucleotides not matched to a gene: 6. DNA for the CDR3: TGTGCCAGCAGCTTAAGGGGACAGGGTGGAGAGCAGTACTTC. Translation gives CASSLRGQGGEQYF.

This sequence joins TRBV6-5 and TRBJ2-7, with D maybe TRBD1 (5 bases). V dropped 6 bases and J dropped 4 bases, with 13 bases sitting between them. Germline loops: CDR1 MNHEY, CDR2 SVGAGI. This CDR3 contains 13 residues. Here the CDR3 DNA reads TGTGCCAGCAGCAACAGGCATCTTTACGAGCAGTACTTC. Protein sequence: CASSNRHLYEQYF.

For the CDR3, the DNA is TGTGCCAGCAGCCAACACCCTAGCGGGAGCGAAACCGGGGAGCTGTTTTTT. This translates into CASSQHPSGSETGELFF. The V and J genes are TRBV14 and TRBJ2-2; TRBD2 agrees at 10 bases. The CDR3 has 17 amino acids. J gave up 5 bases and V 2 bases, and 8 bases lay outside the gene matches. In germline, CDR1 is SGHDN, CDR2 FVKESK.

For the CDR3, the DNA is TGCGCCAGCAGCGAAAAGGGACTAGCGGGAGTGGGGGCCAACGTCCTGACTTTC. Translated, it gives CASSEKGLAGVGANVLTF. The genes are TRBV5-1 and TRBJ2-6; 14 positions match TRBD2. J gave up 4 bases and V 4 bases, and 7 bases lay outside the gene matches. The CDR3 has 18 amino acids. Germline V gene data show CDR1 as SGHRS and CDR2 as YFSETQ.

The chain is built from TRBV7-3 and TRBJ2-5; 11 bases fit TRBD2. The CDR3 is 17 residues long. CDR1 and CDR2 (germline): SGHTA, FQGTGA. The J segment lost 5 bases and the V segment lost 5 bases, leaving 13 bases of the junction unmatched. CDR3 bases: TGTGCCAGCAGCCCGACCGGGACTAGCGGCCCCGGGGAGACCCAGTACTTC. Its protein is CASSPTGTSGPGETQYF.

This clone has a count of ten or more. Other DNA sequences from this sample encode an identical CDR3 as well. The V and J genes are TRBV27 and TRBJ2-7, with D possibly being TRBD2 (5 bases). V was clipped by 3 bases and J by 6 bases, with 9 bases between them. Germline CDR1 MNHEY, CDR2 SMNVEV (reference sequence). CDR3 length: 12 amino acids. CDR3 amino acids: CASSFTGGEQYF. In DNA form, the CDR3 reads TGTGCCAGCAGTTTCACCGGAGGCGAGCAGTACTTC.

In its sample, this clone was seen a few times. The rearrangement links TRBV5-1 to TRBJ1-1; D is ambiguous. Looked up from germline, CDR1 is SGHRS and CDR2 is YFSETQ. The V gene lost 0 bases and the J gene lost 2 bases, with 11 bases spanning the gap. The CDR3 is made up of 15 amino acids. The CDR3 coding sequence is TGCGCCAGCAGCTTGGTTGGCATCCTCAACACTGAAGCTTTCTTT. Its protein product is CASSLVGILNTEAFF.

The CDR3 sequence: CASSKERQATYEQYV. In nucleotides, the CDR3 is TGTGCCAGCAGCAAAGAAAGACAGGCAACCTACGAGCAGTACGTC. The chain couples TRBV21-1 to TRBJ2-7; the table's TRBD1 call for D was not verified on the DNA. TRBV21-1 constitutes a pseudogene. The CDR3 has 15 amino acids.